This T cell receptor (beta chain) was identified during a study of blood T cell repertoires in COVID-19. Study summary: Material from acute and convalescent COVID-19 was sourced from the United States, Italy and Spain. Sample material is recorded as cDNA or gDNA derived from T cells, B-cell-depleted T cells, or PBMCs.

TCRdb keeps only in-frame clones here, not all; method: immunoSEQ multiplex PCR. The sample carries approximately 90,000 clones, approximately 80% recorded once. The V and J ends lost 1 base and 4 bases, in that order; junction bases with no gene match: 6. CDR3 size: 16 residues. The germline gives CDR1 SGHVS, CDR2 FNYEAQ. The TCR originated in a man in his 70s with COVID-19, enrolled during active disease. Source material: peripheral blood. J is TRBJ2-3 and V is TRBV7-6; 9 bases are shared with TRBD2. CDR3 coding DNA: TGTGCCAGCAGCTTAGAACCGGTAGCGGGAGCAGATACGCAGTATTTT. Translation gives CASSLEPVAGADTQYF.